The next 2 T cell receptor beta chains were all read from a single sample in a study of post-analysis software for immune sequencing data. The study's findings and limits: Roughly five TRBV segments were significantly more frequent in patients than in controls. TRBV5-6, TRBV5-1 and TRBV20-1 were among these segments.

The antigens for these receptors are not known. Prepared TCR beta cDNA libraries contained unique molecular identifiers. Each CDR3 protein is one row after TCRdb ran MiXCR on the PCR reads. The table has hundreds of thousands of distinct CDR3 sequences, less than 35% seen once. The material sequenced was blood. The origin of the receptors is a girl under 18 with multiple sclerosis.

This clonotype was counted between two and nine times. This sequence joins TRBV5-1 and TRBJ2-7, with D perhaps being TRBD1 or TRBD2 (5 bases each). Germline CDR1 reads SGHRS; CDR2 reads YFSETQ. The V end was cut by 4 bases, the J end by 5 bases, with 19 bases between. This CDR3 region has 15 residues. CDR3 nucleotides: TGCGCCAGCAGCCTGGGGGTTCGGGGTAATGACGAGCAGTACTTC. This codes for CASSLGVRGNDEQYF.

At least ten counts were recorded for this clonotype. DNA of the CDR3: TGTGCCAGCCGCGGGAGGGCGGGGGGCTCCTACAATGAGCAGTTCTTC. This encodes CASRGRAGGSYNEQFF. The rearrangement joins TRBV6-6 to TRBJ2-1, with 9 positions matching TRBD2. The CDR3 is 16 amino acids. In germline, CDR1 is MNHNY, CDR2 SVGAGI (reference sequence). V was clipped by 8 bases and J by 0 bases; unmatched bases: 8.